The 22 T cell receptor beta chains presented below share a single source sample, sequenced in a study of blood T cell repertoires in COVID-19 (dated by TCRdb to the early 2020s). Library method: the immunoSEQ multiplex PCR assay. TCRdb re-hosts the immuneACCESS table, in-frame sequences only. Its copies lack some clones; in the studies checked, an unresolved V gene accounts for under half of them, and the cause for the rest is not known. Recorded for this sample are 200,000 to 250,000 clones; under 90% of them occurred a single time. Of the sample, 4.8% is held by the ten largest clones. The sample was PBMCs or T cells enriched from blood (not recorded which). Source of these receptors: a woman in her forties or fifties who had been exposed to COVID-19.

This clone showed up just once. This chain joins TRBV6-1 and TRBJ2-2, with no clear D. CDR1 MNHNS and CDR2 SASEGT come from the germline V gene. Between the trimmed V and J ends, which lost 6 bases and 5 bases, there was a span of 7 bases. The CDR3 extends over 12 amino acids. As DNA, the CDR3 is TGTGCCAGCAGCGACTCTACCGGGGAGCTGTTTTTT. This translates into CASSDSTGELFF.

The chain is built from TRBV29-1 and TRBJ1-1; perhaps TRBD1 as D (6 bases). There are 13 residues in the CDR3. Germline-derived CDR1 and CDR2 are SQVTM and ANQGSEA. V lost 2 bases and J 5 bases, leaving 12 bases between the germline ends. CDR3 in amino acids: CSVERGGRTEAFF. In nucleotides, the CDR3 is TGCAGCGTTGAACGAGGGGGTAGGACTGAAGCTTTCTTT. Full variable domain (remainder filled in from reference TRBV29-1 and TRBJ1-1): SAVISQKPSRDICQRGTSLTIQCQVDSQVTMMFWYRQQPGQSLTLIATANQGSEATYESGFVIDKFPISRPNLTFSTLTVSNMSPEDSSIYLCSVERGGRTEAFFGQGTRLTVV.

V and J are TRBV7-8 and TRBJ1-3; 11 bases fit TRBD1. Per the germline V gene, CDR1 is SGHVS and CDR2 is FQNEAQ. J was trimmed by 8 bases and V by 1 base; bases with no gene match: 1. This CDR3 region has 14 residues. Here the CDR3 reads CASSLGDRGDTIYF. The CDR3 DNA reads TGTGCCAGCAGCTTAGGGGACAGGGGGGACACCATATATTTT.

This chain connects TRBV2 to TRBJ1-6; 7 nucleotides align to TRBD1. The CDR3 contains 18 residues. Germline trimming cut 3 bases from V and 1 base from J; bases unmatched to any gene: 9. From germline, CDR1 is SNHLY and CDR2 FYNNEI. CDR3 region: CASSEGAGGRSYNSPLHF. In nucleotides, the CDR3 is TGTGCCAGCAGTGAGGGGGCAGGGGGTCGTTCCTATAATTCACCCCTCCACTTT.

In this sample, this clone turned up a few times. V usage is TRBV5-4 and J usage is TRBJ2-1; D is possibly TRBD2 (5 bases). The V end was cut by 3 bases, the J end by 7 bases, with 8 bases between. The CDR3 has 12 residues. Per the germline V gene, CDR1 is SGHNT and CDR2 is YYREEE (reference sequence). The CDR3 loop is CASSSPGNEQFF. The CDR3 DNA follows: TGTGCCAGCAGCTCGCCGGGGAATGAGCAGTTCTTC.

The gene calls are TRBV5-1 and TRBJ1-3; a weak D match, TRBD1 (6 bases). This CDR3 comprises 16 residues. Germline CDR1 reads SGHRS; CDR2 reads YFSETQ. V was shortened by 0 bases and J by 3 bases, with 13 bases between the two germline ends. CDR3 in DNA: TGCGCCAGCAGCTTGGCGGGGACACCGAATGGAAACACCATATATTTT. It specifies CASSLAGTPNGNTIYF.

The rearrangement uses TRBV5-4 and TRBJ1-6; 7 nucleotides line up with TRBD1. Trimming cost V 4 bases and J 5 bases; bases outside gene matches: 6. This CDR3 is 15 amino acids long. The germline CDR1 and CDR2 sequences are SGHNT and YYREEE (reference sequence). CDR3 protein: CASSRGTANNSPLHF. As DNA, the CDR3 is TGTGCCAGCAGCAGGGGGACAGCGAATAATTCACCCCTCCACTTT.

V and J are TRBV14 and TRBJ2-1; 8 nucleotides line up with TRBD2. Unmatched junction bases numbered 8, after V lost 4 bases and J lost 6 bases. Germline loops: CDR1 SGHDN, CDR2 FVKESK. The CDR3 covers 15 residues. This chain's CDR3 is CASSRGGGIINEQFF. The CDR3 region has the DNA TGTGCCAGCAGCCGGGGCGGGGGGATTATCAATGAGCAGTTCTTC. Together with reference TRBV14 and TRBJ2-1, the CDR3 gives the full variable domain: EAGVTQFPSHSVIEKGQTVTLRCDPISGHDNLYWYRRVMGKEIKFLLHFVKESKQDESGMPNNRFLAERTGGTYSTLKVQPAELEDSGVYFCASSRGGGIINEQFFGPGTRLTVL.

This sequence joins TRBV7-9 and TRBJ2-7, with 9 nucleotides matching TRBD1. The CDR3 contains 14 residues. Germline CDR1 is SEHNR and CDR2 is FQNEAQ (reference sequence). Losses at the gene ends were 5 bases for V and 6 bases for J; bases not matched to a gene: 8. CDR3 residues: CASSTGDREGEQYF. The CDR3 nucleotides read TGTGCCAGCAGCACGGGGGACAGGGAGGGCGAGCAGTACTTC.

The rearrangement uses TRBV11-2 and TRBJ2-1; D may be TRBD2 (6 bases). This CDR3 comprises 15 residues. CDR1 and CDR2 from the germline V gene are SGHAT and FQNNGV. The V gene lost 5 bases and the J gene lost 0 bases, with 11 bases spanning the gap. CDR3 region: CASSTQGGSYNEQFF. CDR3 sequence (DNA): TGTGCCAGCAGCACCCAGGGAGGCTCCTACAATGAGCAGTTCTTC. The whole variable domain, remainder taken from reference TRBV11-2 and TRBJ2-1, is EAGVAQSPRYKIIEKRQSVAFWCNPISGHATLYWYQQILGQGPKLLIQFQNNGVVDDSQLPKDRFSAERLKGVDSTLKIQPAKLEDSAVYLCASSTQGGSYNEQFFGPGTRLTVL.

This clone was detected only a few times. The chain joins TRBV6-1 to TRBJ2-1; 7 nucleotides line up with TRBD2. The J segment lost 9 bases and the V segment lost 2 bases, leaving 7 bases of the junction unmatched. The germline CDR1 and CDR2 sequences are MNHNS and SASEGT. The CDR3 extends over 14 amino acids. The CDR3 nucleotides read TGTGCCAGCAGTGAACGGGGGGAAATAGGTGAGCAGTTCTTC. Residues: CASSERGEIGEQFF.

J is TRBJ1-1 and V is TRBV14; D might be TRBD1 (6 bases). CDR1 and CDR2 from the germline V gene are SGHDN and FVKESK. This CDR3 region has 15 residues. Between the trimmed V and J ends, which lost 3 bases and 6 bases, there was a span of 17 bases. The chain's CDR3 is CASSQITGFRAEAFF. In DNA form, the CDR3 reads TGTGCCAGCAGCCAGATAACAGGGTTTAGGGCTGAAGCTTTCTTT.

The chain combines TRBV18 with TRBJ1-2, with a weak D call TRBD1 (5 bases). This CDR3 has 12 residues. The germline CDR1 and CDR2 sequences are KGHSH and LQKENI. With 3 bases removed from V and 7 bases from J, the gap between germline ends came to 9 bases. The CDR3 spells CASSPQGSGYTF. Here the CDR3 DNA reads TGTGCCAGCTCACCCCAGGGTAGTGGCTACACCTTC.

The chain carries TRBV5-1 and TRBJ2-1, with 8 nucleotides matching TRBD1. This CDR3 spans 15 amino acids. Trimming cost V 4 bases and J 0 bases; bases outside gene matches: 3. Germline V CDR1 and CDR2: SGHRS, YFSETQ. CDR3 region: CASSQTGDSYNEQFF. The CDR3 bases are TGCGCCAGCAGCCAGACAGGGGACTCCTACAATGAGCAGTTCTTC.

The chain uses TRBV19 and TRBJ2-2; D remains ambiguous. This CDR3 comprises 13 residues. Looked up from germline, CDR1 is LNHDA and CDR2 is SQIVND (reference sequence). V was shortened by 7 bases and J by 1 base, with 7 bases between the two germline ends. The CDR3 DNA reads TGTGCCAGTACCCCGAGGAACACCGGGGAGCTGTTTTTT. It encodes CASTPRNTGELFF.

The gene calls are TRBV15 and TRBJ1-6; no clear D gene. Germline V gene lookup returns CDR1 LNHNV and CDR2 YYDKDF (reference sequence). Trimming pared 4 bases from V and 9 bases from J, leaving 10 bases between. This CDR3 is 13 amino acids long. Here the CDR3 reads CATSTQAGSPLHF. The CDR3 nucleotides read TGTGCCACCAGCACCCAAGCGGGTTCACCCCTCCACTTT.

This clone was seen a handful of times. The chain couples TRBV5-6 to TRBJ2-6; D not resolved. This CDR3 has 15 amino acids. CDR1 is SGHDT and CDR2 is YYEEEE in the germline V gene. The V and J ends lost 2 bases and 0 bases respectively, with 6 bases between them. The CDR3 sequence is CASSFTSSGANVLTF. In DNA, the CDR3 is TGTGCCAGCAGCTTCACATCCTCTGGGGCCAACGTCCTGACTTTC.

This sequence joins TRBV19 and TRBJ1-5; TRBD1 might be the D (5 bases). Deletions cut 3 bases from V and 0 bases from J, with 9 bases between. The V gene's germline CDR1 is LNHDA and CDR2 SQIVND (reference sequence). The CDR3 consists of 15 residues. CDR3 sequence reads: CASSIMGGSNQPQHF. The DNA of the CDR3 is TGTGCCAGTAGTATTATGGGGGGTAGCAATCAGCCCCAGCATTTT.

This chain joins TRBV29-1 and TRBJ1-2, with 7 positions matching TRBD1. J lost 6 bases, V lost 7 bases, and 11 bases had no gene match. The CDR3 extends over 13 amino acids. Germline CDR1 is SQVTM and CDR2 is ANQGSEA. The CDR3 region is CSGGGQRQDGYTF. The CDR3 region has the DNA TGCAGCGGTGGGGGACAGCGACAAGATGGCTACACCTTC.

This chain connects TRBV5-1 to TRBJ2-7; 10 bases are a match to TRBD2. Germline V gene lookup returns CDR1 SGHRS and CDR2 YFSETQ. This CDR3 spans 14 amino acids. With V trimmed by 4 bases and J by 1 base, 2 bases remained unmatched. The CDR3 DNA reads TGCGCCAGCAGCCATAGCGGGGGGTCCTACGAGCAGTACTTC. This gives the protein CASSHSGGSYEQYF. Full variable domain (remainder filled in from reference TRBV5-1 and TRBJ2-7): KAGVTQTPRYLIKTRGQQVTLSCSPISGHRSVSWYQQTPGQGLQFLFEYFSETQRNKGNFPGRFSGRQFSNSRSEMNVSTLELGDSALYLCASSHSGGSYEQYFGPGTRLTVT.

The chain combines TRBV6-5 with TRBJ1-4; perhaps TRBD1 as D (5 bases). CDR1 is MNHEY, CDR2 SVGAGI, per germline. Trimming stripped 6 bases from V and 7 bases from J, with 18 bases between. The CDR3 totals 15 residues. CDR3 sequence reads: CASSPPVQGGEKLFF. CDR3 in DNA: TGTGCCAGCAGCCCCCCGGTCCAGGGCGGTGAAAAACTGTTTTTT.

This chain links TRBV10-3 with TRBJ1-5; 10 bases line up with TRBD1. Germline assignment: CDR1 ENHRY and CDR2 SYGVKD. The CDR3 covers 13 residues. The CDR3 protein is CDRQGAGNQPQHF. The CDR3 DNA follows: TGTGATAGACAGGGGGCAGGAAATCAGCCCCAGCATTTT.